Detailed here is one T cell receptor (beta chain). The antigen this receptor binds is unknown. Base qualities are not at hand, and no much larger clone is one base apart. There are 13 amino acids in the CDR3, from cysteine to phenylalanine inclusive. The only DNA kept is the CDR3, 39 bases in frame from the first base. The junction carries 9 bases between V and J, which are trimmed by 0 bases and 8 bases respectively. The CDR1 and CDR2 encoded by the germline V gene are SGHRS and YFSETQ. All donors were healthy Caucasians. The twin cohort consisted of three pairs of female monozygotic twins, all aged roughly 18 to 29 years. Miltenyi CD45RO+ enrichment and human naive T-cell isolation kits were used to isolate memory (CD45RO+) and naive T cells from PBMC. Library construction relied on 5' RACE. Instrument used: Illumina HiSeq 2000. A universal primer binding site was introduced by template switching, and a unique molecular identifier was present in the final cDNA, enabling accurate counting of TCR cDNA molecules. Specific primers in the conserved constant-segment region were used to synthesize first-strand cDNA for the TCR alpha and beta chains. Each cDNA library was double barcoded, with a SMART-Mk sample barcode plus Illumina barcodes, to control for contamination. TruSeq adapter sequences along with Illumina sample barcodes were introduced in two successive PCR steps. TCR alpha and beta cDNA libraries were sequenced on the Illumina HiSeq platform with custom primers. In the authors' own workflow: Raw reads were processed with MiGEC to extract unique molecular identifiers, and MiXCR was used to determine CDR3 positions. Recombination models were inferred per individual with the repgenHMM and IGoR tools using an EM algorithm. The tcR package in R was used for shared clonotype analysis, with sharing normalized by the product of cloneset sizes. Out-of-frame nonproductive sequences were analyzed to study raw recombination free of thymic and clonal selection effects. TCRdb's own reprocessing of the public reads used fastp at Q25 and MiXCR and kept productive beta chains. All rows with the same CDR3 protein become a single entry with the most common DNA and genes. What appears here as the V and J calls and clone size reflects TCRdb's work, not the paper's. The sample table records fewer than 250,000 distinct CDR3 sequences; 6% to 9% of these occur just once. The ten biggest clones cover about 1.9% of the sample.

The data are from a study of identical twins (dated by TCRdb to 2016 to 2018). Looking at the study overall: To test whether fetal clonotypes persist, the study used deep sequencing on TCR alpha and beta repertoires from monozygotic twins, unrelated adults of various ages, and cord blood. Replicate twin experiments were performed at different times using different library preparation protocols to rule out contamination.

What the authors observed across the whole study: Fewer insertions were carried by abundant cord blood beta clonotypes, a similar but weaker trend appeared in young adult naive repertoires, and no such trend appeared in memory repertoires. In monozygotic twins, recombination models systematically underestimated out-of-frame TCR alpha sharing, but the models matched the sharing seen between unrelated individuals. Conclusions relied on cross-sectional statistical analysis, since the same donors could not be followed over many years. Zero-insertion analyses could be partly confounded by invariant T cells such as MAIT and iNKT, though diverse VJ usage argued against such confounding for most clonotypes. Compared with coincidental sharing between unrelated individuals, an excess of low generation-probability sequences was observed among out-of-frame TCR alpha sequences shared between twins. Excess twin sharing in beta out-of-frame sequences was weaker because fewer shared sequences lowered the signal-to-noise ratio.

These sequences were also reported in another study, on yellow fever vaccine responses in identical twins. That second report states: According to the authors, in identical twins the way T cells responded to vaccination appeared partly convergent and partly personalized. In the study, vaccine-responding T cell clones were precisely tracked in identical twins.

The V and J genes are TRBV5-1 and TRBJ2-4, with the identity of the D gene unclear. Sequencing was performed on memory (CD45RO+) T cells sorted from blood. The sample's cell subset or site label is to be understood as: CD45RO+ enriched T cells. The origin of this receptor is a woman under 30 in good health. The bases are TGCGCCAGCAGCTTGGCAGCTGTTGACATTCAGTACTTC. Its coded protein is CASSLAAVDIQYF.